A selection of T cell receptor beta chains follows, all from one sample in a study of blood T cell repertoires in COVID-19. The table came from immunoSEQ multiplex PCR; TCRdb's copy has only in-frame clones and leaves some out. Of 80,000 to 100,000 clones listed, about 74% are singletons. Sequencing used peripheral blood. Receptors originate from a man aged 65 to 85 with COVID-19, enrolled during active disease. Each CDR3 is given with its conserved first and last residue. A D gene is named only where the DNA matches it firmly. Where a row states a size, it is once, few, many or the class of an expanded clone; other rows omit it.

size	D	J	V	DNA	CDR3
-	-	TRBJ1-4	TRBV9	TGTGCCAGCAGCGTAGCTACCGGGGGAGGAAGGGCGTCCGGAAAACTGTTTTTT	CASSVATGGGRASGKLFF
-	TRBD1	TRBJ2-2	TRBV5-4	TGTGCCAGCATACTTAGGACAGGGGGTAACACCGGGGAGCTGTTTTTT	CASILRTGGNTGELFF
-	TRBD1	TRBJ2-7	TRBV29-1	TGCAGCGTTGAGGCCCCGACAGGGGGGTCCTACGAGCAGTACTTC	CSVEAPTGGSYEQYF
-	TRBD2	TRBJ2-2	TRBV6-5	TGTGCGACTAGCGGGAGCGGAATCGGGGAGCTGTTTTTT	CATSGSGIGELFF
-	-	TRBJ2-3	TRBV11-2	TGTGCCAGCAGCTTAGGAGCAAGAGGGACAGATACGCAGTATTTT	CASSLGARGTDTQYF
-	TRBD1	TRBJ1-2	TRBV23-1	TGCGCCAGCAGTCAGCACGAGGACAGGGCCGTACTTAACTATGGCTACACCTTC	CASSQHEDRAVLNYGYTF
-	-	TRBJ2-2	TRBV6-5	TGTGCCAGCAGTTACGGGAGAAACACCGGGGAGCTGTTTTTT	CASSYGRNTGELFF
-	TRBD1	TRBJ1-3	TRBV24-1	TGTGCCACCAGTGACCCGGGACAGGATGGAAACACCATATATTTT	CATSDPGQDGNTIYF
-	TRBD1	TRBJ2-7	TRBV20-1	TGCAGTGCCACAGGGGGTGGCGAGCAGTACTTC	CSATGGGEQYF
-	TRBD2	TRBJ2-1	TRBV5-1	TGCGCCAGCAGCTTGGCGGAGCGGGAGAGCAATGAGCAGTTCTTC	CASSLAERESNEQFF
-	TRBD1	TRBJ2-3	TRBV5-1	TGCGCCAGCAGCCCGCCCGGGACAGGCACAGATACGCAGTATTTT	CASSPPGTGTDTQYF
-	TRBD1	TRBJ2-7	TRBV7-2	TGTGCCAGCAGCTTAGCGATGGGACAGGGGATCGAGCAGTACTTC	CASSLAMGQGIEQYF
-	-	TRBJ1-3	TRBV2	TGTGCCAGCAACGGGAACCGCATCTCTGGAAACACCATATATTTT	CASNGNRISGNTIYF
-	-	TRBJ2-7	TRBV27	TGTGCCAGCAGTGTGCACAGGGGGGGCTACGAGCAGTACTTC	CASSVHRGGYEQYF
-	-	TRBJ1-3	TRBV5-8	TGTGCCAGCAGCCCGGGACTTATTGGAAACACCATATATTTT	CASSPGLIGNTIYF
once	-	TRBJ2-5	TRBV15	TGTGCCACCAGCAGAGATACGTGGGAGAAAAGGGTGGAGACCCAGTACTTC	CATSRDTWEKRVETQYF
-	TRBD2	TRBJ2-7	TRBV27	TGTGCCAGCGGGCTAGCGGGAGGTCCGACGTACGAGCAGTACTTC	CASGLAGGPTYEQYF
-	-	TRBJ2-2	TRBV6-2/TRBV6-3	TGTGCCAGCAGTTACGCGGGTTACACCGGGGAGCTGTTTTTT	CASSYAGYTGELFF
-	-	TRBJ1-2	TRBV4-2	TGTGCCAGCAGCCAAGCGGTTAACTATGGCTACACCTTC	CASSQAVNYGYTF
-	-	TRBJ2-2	TRBV5-5	TGTGCCAGCAGCTTGGCGGCAGGGGCGAACACCGGGGAGCTGTTTTTT	CASSLAAGANTGELFF
few	TRBD2	TRBJ2-7	TRBV28	TGTGCCAGCAGTTCGAGCGCTAGCGGGTCCCCCTACGAGCAGTACTTC	CASSSSASGSPYEQYF
-	TRBD1	TRBJ1-2	TRBV29-1	TGCAGCGTTGGAGGGGGCAGTATGGACTATGGCTACACCTTC	CSVGGGSMDYGYTF
once	-	TRBJ1-1	TRBV27	TGTGCCAGCAGTTTCACCGGGAACACTGAAGCTTTCTTT	CASSFTGNTEAFF
-	-	TRBJ1-4	TRBV7-2	TGTGCCAGCAGCTTAGAAGTAAAGGACAGACACGAAAAACTGTTTTTT	CASSLEVKDRHEKLFF
-	-	TRBJ1-5	TRBV28	TGTGCCAGCAGAGTGAGTCATCAGCCCCAGCATTTT	CASRVSHQPQHF
-	-	TRBJ2-5	TRBV5-6	TGTGCCAGCAGCTGGCGAAGGGAGAACCAAGAGACCCAGTACTTC	CASSWRRENQETQYF
-	-	TRBJ1-5	TRBV19	TGTGCCAGTAGTATAGGGTCCAGGGGTGGACGTCAGCCCCAGCATTTT	CASSIGSRGGRQPQHF
-	-	TRBJ2-5	TRBV7-3	TGTGCCAGCAGCTTAACCAGGGAAGAGACCCAGTACTTC	CASSLTREETQYF
-	-	TRBJ2-5	TRBV18	TGTGCCAGCTCACCCGACAGCCAAGAGACCCAGTACTTC	CASSPDSQETQYF
few	-	TRBJ1-4	TRBV5-1	TGCGCCAGCAGCTACGGACAGTCAACTAATGAAAAACTGTTTTTT	CASSYGQSTNEKLFF
few	TRBD2	TRBJ2-6	TRBV30	TGTGCCTGGAGTGTACGAAAAGCGGGAATGGTCTCTGGGGCCAACGTCCTGACTTTC	CAWSVRKAGMVSGANVLTF
-	TRBD2	TRBJ2-1	TRBV10-3	TGTGCCATCAGGCGGGAGACCTACAATGAGCAGTTCTTC	CAIRRETYNEQFF
-	-	TRBJ2-7	TRBV9	TGTGCCAGCAGTGCCACCCTAGGGGCCGAGCAGTACTTC	CASSATLGAEQYF
-	TRBD2	TRBJ2-5	TRBV5-4	TGTGCCAGCAGCTTCGGGACTAGCGTCCAAGAGACCCAGTACTTC	CASSFGTSVQETQYF
-	-	TRBJ2-5	TRBV29-1	TGCAGCGTTGCGGGGATCGAGACCCAGTACTTC	CSVAGIETQYF
-	-	TRBJ2-6	TRBV21-1	TGTGCCAGCAGCAAGAGGTACGGCAAGAGCTCTGGGGCCAACGTCCTGACTTTC	CASSKRYGKSSGANVLTF
-	-	TRBJ1-2	TRBV28	TGTGCCAGCAGTCGACAATCTAACTATGGCTACACCTTC	CASSRQSNYGYTF
medium-sized	-	TRBJ1-1	TRBV5-1	TGCGCCAGCAGCTTGGGCCAGATGAACACTGAAGCTTTCTTT	CASSLGQMNTEAFF